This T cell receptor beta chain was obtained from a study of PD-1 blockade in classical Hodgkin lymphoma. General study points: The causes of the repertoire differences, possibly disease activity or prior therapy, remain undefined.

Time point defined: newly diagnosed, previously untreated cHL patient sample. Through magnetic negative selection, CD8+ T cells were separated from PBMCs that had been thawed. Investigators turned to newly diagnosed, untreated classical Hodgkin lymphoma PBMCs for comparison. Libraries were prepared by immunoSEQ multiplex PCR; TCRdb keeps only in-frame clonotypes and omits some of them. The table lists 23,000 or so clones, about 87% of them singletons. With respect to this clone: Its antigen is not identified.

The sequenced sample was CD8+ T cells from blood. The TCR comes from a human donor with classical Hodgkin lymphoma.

CDR3 coding DNA: TGTGCCAGCAGCACATCCGGGACAGGGGGCTATGGCTACACCTTC. It specifies CASSTSGTGGYGYTF. The chain carries TRBV28 and TRBJ1-2, with 11 bases identical to TRBD1. The CDR3 length is 15 residues. Per germline, CDR1 MDHEN and CDR2 SYDVKM. V dropped 6 bases and J dropped 4; count of bases not matched to a gene: 7.